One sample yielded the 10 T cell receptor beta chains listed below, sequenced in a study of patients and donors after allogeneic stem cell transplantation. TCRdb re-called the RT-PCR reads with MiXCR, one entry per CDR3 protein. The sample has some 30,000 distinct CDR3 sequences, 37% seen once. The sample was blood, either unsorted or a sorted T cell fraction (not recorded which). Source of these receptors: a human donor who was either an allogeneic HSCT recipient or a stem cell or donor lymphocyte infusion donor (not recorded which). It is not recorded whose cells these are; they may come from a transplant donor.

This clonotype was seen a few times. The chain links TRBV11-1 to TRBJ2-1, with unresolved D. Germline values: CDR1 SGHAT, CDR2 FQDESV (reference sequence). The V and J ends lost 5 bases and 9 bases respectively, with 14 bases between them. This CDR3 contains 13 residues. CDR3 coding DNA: TGTGCCAGCAGCCTTACGATGACTCGTGAGCAGTTCTTC. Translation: CASSLTMTREQFF.

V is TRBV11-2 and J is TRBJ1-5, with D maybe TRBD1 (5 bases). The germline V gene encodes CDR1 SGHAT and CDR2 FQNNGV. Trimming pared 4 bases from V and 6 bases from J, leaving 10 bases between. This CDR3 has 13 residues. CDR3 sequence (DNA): TGTGCCAGCAGCTATCGGGGCAGTCAGCCCCAGCATTTT. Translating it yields CASSYRGSQPQHF.

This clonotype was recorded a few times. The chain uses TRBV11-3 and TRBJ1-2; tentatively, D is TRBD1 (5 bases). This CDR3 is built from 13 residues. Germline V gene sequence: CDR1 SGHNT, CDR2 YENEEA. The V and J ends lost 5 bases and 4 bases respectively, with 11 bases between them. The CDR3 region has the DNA TGTGCCAGCAGCCTATTCAGGGCCTATGGCTACACCTTC. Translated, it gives CASSLFRAYGYTF.

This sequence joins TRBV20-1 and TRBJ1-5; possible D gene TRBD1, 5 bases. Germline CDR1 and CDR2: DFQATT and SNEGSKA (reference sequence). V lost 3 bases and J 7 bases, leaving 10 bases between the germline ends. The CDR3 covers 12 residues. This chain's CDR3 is CSARRGAQPQHF. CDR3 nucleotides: TGCAGTGCTAGGAGGGGCGCCCAGCCCCAGCATTTT.

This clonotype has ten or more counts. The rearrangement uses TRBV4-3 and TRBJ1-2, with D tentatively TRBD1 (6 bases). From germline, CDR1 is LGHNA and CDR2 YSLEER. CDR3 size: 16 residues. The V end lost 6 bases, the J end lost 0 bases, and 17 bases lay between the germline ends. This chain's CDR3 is CASRRGGAGSNYGYTF. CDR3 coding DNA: TGCGCCAGCAGAAGGGGGGGGGCGGGATCTAACTATGGCTACACCTTC.

The CDR3 loop is CASSLSTTDTQYF. In DNA, the CDR3 is TGTGCCAGCAGCTTATCTACCACAGATACGCAGTATTTT. The V and J genes are TRBV7-9 and TRBJ2-3; D unclear. CDR1 is SEHNR and CDR2 is FQNEAQ in the germline V gene (reference sequence). The CDR3 is 13 amino acids. V lost 2 bases to trimming and J lost 2 bases, with 5 bases between them.

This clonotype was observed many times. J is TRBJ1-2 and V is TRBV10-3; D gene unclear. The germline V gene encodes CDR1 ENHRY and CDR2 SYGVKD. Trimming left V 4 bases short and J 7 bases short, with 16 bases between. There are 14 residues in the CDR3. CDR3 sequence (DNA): TGTGCCATCAGTGGGGTTTCGAGATCGGGTGGCTACACCTTC. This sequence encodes CAISGVSRSGGYTF.

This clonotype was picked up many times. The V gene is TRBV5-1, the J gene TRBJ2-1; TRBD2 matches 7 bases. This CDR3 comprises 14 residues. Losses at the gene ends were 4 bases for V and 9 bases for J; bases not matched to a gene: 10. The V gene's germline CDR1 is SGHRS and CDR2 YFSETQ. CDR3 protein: CASSGGDGGGEQFF. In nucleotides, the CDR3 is TGCGCCAGCAGCGGGGGGGACGGTGGAGGTGAGCAGTTCTTC.

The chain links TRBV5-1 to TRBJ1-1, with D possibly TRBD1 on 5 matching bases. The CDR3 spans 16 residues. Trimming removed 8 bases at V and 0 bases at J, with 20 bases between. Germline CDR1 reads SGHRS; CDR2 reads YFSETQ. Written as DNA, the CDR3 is TGCGCCAGTCCAGAGTGCTGGGGGATTTTGAACACTGAAGCTTTCTTT. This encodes CASPECWGILNTEAFF.

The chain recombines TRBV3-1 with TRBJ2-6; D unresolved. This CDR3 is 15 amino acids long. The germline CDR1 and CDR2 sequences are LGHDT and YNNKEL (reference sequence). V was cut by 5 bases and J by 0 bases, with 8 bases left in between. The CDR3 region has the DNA TGTGCCAGCAGCAATCCGTACTCTGGGGCCAACGTCCTGACTTTC. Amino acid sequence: CASSNPYSGANVLTF.